The next 17 T cell receptor beta chains were all read from a single sample in a study of early T cells in non-severe SARS-CoV-2 infection. TCRdb itself ran the 5' RACE reads through MiXCR, one entry per CDR3 protein. In the table there are some 45,000 distinct CDR3 sequences, around 10% of which are singletons. Source: whole blood, taken at baseline. These receptors were obtained from an adult who was a healthcare worker with PCR-confirmed SARS-CoV-2 infection or an uninfected control (not recorded which).

The chain links TRBV5-5 to TRBJ2-2, with D maybe TRBD2 (5 bases). Germline V gene data show CDR1 as SGHKS and CDR2 as YYEKEE (reference sequence). The CDR3 covers 16 residues. V gave up 6 bases and J gave up 2 bases, with 17 bases separating them. The CDR3 protein is CASTGVARPNTGELFF. For the CDR3, the DNA is TGTGCCAGCACCGGGGTCGCAAGACCAAACACCGGGGAGCTGTTTTTT.

Only a few counts were recorded for this clonotype. The chain combines TRBV13 with TRBJ2-1; D is undetermined. The germline V gene has CDR1 PRHDT and CDR2 FYEKMQ (reference sequence). Trimming stripped 0 bases from V and 0 bases from J, with 9 bases between. The CDR3 is 16 residues long. The CDR3 here is CASSLGARTSYNEQFF. DNA of the CDR3: TGTGCCAGCAGCTTAGGGGCCAGGACCTCCTACAATGAGCAGTTCTTC.

The gene calls are TRBV20-1 and TRBJ2-7; 10 nucleotides line up with TRBD2. Germline assignment: CDR1 DFQATT and CDR2 SNEGSKA (reference sequence). Trimming took 8 bases from V and 3 from J; bases not matched to a gene: 4. CDR3 length: 12 amino acids. This CDR3 reads CSTASGGYEQYF. Here the CDR3 DNA reads TGCAGTACCGCTAGCGGGGGCTACGAGCAGTACTTC.

The table lists this clonotype with many counts. This chain joins TRBV30 and TRBJ2-2; D perhaps matches TRBD1 (6 bases). CDR1 is GTSNPN and CDR2 is SVGIG in the germline V gene (reference sequence). V lost 4 bases, J lost 4 bases, and 7 bases lay in between. The CDR3 runs 12 residues. The CDR3 DNA reads TGTGCCTGGAACAGGGTCACCGGGGAGCTGTTTTTT. Translating gives CAWNRVTGELFF.

This sequence joins TRBV20-1 and TRBJ1-2; D gene uncertain. The V end was cut by 3 bases, the J end by 4 bases, with 15 bases between. The CDR3 extends over 14 amino acids. Germline CDR1 is DFQATT and CDR2 is SNEGSKA (reference sequence). As DNA, the CDR3 is TGCAGTGCTAGGCCCAGGAGCGTTGGCTATGGCTACACCTTC. Its protein product is CSARPRSVGYGYTF.

This clonotype was observed a few times. The chain joins TRBV18 to TRBJ1-1; TRBD1 might be the D (6 bases). V shed 5 bases and J shed 1 base, with 8 bases lying between them. This CDR3 comprises 13 residues. Germline CDR1 KGHSH, CDR2 LQKENI. CDR3: CASSSDRNTEAFF. For the CDR3, the DNA is TGTGCCAGCTCATCGGACAGGAACACTGAAGCTTTCTTT. The variable domain in full, with the rest retrieved from reference TRBV18 and TRBJ1-1, is NAGVMQNPRHLVRRRGQEARLRCSPMKGHSHVYWYRQLPEEGLKFMVYLQKENIIDESGMPKERFSAEFPKEGPSILRIQQVVRGDSAAYFCASSSDRNTEAFFGQGTRLTVV.

This clonotype was seen ten or more times. The V gene is TRBV29-1, the J gene TRBJ2-1; D gene uncertain. Germline V lookup: CDR1 SQVTM, CDR2 ANQGSEA. The ends were cut back, 5 bases at V and 8 bases at J, with 10 bases in the middle. The CDR3 loop spans 11 amino acids. The CDR3 DNA sequence: TGCAGCGTTAGAAGGGATTATGAGCAGTTCTTC. This codes for CSVRRDYEQFF.

This clonotype was recorded many times. The CDR3 spells CSVIAGGADEKLFF. The CDR3 nucleotides read TGCAGCGTTATAGCAGGGGGCGCGGATGAAAAACTGTTTTTT. The chain has TRBV29-1 and TRBJ1-4, with 8 bases that match TRBD1. This CDR3 region has 14 residues. Unmatched junction bases numbered 8, after V lost 5 bases and J lost 6 bases. Germline CDR1 SQVTM, CDR2 ANQGSEA.

This clonotype was seen ten or more times. V usage is TRBV4-3 and J usage is TRBJ2-7; D might be TRBD1 (5 bases). The germline CDR1 and CDR2 sequences are LGHNA and YSLEER. Trimming took off 3 bases at V and 4 bases at J, with 16 bases between the two ends. This CDR3 region has 15 residues. CDR3 sequence (DNA): TGCGCCAGCAGCCATTCTATATCCCCAGGGTACGAGCAGTACTTC. Its protein is CASSHSISPGYEQYF.

The chain carries TRBV28 and TRBJ2-5, with a possible D match to TRBD2 (6 bases). Germline lookup yields CDR1 MDHEN and CDR2 SYDVKM. Trimming stripped 6 bases from V and 5 bases from J, with 22 bases between. This CDR3 has 16 amino acids. The CDR3 coding sequence is TGTGCCAGCAGCCGGTCTCAAGACGGGAGCTTTGAGACCCAGTACTTC. This encodes CASSRSQDGSFETQYF.

CDR3 loop: CAWVAGGPAQYF. CDR3 DNA sequence: TGTGCCTGGGTAGCGGGAGGGCCGGCGCAGTATTTT. This chain links TRBV30 with TRBJ2-3; 11 bases are shared with TRBD2. Germline V gene sequence: CDR1 GTSNPN, CDR2 SVGIG (reference sequence). J lost 10 bases, V lost 5 bases, and 5 bases had no gene match. This CDR3 contains 12 residues.

This clonotype was seen at least ten times. The J gene is TRBJ2-2, the V gene TRBV28, with TRBD2 identical over 8 bases. The J segment lost 2 bases and the V segment lost 8 bases, leaving 7 bases of the junction unmatched. Germline lookup yields CDR1 MDHEN and CDR2 SYDVKM. The CDR3 has 15 amino acids. CDR3 coding DNA: TGTGCCAGCGGTATAGCGGGAAGAAACACCGGGGAGCTGTTTTTT. The encoded protein is CASGIAGRNTGELFF.

This clonotype showed up just a few times. The chain is built from TRBV6-2 or TRBV6-3 and TRBJ1-5; possible D gene TRBD1, 6 bases. The CDR3 is 17 residues long. Germline V gene sequence: CDR1 MNHEY, CDR2 SVGEGT. The V and J ends lost 0 bases and 2 bases respectively, with 14 bases between them. The CDR3 bases are TGTGCCAGCAGTTACTCCATAGGGGGGGATGGCAATCAGCCCCAGCATTTT. It specifies CASSYSIGGDGNQPQHF.

This chain uses TRBV5-1 with TRBJ2-5, with D possibly TRBD1 on 6 matching bases. The CDR3 contains 14 residues. The V end lost 6 bases, the J end lost 5 bases, and 17 bases lay between the germline ends. Germline V CDR1 and CDR2: SGHRS, YFSETQ. The CDR3 sequence is CASTTGQGIETQYF. CDR3 DNA: TGCGCCAGCACTACTGGGCAGGGGATTGAGACCCAGTACTTC.

J is TRBJ2-5 and V is TRBV12-3 or TRBV12-4; 7 bases fit TRBD1. The CDR3 length is 15 residues. J lost 7 bases, V lost 2 bases, and 10 bases had no gene match. The CDR3 DNA reads as TGTGCCAGCAGTTTATTAGCGACAGGGAATAGGACCCAGTACTTC. This translates into CASSLLATGNRTQYF.

The genes are TRBV30 and TRBJ1-2; 8 bases fit TRBD1. The CDR3 extends over 12 amino acids. CDR1 and CDR2 from the germline V gene are GTSNPN and SVGIG (reference sequence). The trim removed 8 bases at V and 5 bases at J, leaving 7 bases unmatched. CDR3 sequence reads: CAGTGTGYGYTF. The CDR3 DNA follows: TGTGCCGGTACCGGGACAGGATATGGCTACACCTTC.

This clonotype came up a few times. V gene TRBV24-1 combines with J gene TRBJ2-1, with 11 nucleotides matching TRBD2. Germline V lookup: CDR1 KGHDR, CDR2 SFDVKD. The CDR3 is 19 amino acids. The V and J ends lost 3 bases and 2 bases, in that order; junction bases with no gene match: 11. CDR3 coding DNA: TGTGCCACCAGTGATCACGGGACTAGCGGTCTCGATCCCTACAATGAGCAGTTCTTC. It specifies CATSDHGTSGLDPYNEQFF.